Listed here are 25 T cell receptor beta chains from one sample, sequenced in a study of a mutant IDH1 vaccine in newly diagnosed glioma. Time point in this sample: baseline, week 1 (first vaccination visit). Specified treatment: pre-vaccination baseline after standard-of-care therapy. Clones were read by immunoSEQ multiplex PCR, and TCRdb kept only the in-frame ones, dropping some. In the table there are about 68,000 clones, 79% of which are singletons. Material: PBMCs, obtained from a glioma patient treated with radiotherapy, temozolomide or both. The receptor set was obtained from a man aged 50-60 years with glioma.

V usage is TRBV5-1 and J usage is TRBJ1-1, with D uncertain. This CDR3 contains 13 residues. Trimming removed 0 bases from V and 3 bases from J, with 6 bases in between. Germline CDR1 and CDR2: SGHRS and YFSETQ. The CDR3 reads CASSLVKDTEAFF. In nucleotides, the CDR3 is TGCGCCAGCAGCTTGGTGAAGGACACTGAAGCTTTCTTT.

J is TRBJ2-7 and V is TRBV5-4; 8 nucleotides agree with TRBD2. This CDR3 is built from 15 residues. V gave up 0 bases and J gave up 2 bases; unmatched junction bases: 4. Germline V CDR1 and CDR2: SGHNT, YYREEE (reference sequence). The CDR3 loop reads CASSLAGAGAYEQYF. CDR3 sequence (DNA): TGTGCCAGCAGCTTGGCCGGAGCGGGGGCCTACGAGCAGTACTTC. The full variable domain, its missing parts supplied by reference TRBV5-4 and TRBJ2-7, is ETGVTQSPTHLIKTRGQQVTLRCSSQSGHNTVSWYQQALGQGPQFIFQYYREEENGRGNFPPRFSGLQFPNYSSELNVNALELDDSALYLCASSLAGAGAYEQYFGPGTRLTVT.

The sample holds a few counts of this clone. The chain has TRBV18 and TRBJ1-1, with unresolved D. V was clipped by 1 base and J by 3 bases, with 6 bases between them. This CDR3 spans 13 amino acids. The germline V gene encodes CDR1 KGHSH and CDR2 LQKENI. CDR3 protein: CASSPRPDTEAFF. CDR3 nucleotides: TGTGCCAGCTCACCACGTCCGGACACTGAAGCTTTCTTT.

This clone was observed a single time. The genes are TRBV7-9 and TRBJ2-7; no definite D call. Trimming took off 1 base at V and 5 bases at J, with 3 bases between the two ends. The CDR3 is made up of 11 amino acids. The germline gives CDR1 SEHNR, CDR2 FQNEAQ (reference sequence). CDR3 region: CASSLGDEQYF. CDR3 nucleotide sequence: TGTGCCAGCAGCTTAGGGGACGAGCAGTACTTC.

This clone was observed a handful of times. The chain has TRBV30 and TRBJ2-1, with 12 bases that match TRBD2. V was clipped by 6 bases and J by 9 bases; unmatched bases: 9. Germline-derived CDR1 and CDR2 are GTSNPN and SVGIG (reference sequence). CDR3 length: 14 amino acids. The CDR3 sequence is CACPMTSGGGEQFF. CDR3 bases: TGTGCCTGTCCTATGACTAGCGGGGGCGGTGAGCAGTTCTTC.

In DNA, the CDR3 is TGTGCCAGCAGTTACTCGACGGCTTCCTCTGGAAACACCATATATTTT. This encodes CASSYSTASSGNTIYF. V gene TRBV6-6 combines with J gene TRBJ1-3; D is uncertain. V was clipped by 0 bases and J by 0 bases, with 9 bases between them. Germline CDR1 MNHNY, CDR2 SVGAGI (reference sequence). The CDR3 extends over 16 amino acids.

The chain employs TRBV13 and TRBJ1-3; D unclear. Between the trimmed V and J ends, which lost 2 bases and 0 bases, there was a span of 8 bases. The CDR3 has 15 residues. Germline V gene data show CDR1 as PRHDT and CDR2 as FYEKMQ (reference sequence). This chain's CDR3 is CASSLTQISGNTIYF. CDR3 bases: TGTGCCAGCAGCTTAACACAGATCTCTGGAAACACCATATATTTT.

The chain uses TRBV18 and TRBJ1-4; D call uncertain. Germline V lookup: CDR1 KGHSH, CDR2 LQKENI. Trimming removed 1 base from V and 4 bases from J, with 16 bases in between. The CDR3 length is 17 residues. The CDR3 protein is CASSPQAGEPHNEKLFF. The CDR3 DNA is TGTGCCAGCTCACCACAGGCGGGAGAACCTCATAATGAAAAACTGTTTTTT.

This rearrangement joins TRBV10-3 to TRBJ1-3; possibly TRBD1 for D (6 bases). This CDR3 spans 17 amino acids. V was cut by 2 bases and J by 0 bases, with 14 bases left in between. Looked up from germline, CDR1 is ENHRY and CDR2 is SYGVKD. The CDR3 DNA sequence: TGTGCCATCAGTGAGGGCGGGACACTCACCTCTGGAAACACCATATATTTT. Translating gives CAISEGGTLTSGNTIYF.

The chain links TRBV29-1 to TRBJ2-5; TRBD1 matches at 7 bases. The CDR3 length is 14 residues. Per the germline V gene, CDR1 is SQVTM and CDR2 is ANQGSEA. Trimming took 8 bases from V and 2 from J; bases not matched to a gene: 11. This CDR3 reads CSCYCRDSQETQYF. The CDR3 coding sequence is TGCAGCTGCTACTGTCGGGACAGTCAAGAGACCCAGTACTTC.

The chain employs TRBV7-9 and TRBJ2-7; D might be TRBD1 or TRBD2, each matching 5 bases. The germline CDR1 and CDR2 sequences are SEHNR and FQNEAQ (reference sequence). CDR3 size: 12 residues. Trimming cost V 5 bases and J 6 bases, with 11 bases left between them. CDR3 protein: CASSLLGTEQYF. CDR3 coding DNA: TGTGCCAGCAGCCTTCTGGGGACCGAGCAGTACTTC.

The CDR3 nucleotides are TGTGCCAGCAGGGGACAGGCCAACCAGGCTGGCTACACCTTC. Amino acids: CASRGQANQAGYTF. This rearrangement joins TRBV2 to TRBJ1-2, with 8 bases that match TRBD1. The CDR3 has 14 residues. The germline V gene encodes CDR1 SNHLY and CDR2 FYNNEI. The V segment lost 6 bases and the J segment 7 bases; nucleotides outside the gene matches: 10. Supplemented by reference TRBV2 and TRBJ1-2, the full variable domain reads EPEVTQTPSHQVTQMGQEVILRCVPISNHLYFYWYRQILGQKVEFLVSFYNNEISEKSEIFDDQFSVERPDGSNFTLKIRSTKLEDSAMYFCASRGQANQAGYTFGSGTRLTVV.

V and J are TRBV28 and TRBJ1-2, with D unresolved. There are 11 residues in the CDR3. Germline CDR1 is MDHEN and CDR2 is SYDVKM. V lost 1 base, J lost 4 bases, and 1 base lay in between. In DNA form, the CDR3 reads TGTGCCAGCAGTTTATCCTATGGCTACACCTTC. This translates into CASSLSYGYTF.

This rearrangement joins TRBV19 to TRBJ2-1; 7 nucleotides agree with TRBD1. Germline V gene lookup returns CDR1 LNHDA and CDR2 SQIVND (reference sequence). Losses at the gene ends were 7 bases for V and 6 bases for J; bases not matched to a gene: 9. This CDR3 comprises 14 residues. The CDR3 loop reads CASMETGPFNEQFF. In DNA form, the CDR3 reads TGTGCCAGTATGGAGACAGGGCCTTTCAATGAGCAGTTCTTC.

CDR3 sequence reads: CASSYAQSPGDEQYF. The CDR3 nucleotides read TGTGCCAGCAGTTACGCCCAAAGTCCCGGGGACGAGCAGTACTTC. The V and J genes are TRBV6-5 and TRBJ2-7, with D possibly being TRBD2 (5 bases). The germline V gene encodes CDR1 MNHEY and CDR2 SVGAGI. V was pared by 2 bases and J by 5 bases, with 16 bases between. This CDR3 comprises 15 residues.

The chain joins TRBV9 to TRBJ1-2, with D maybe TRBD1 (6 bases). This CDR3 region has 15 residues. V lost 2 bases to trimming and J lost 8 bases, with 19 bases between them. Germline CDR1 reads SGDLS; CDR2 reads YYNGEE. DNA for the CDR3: TGTGCCAGCAGCGTTTTCCAGACAGGAGATAACGGCTACACCTTC. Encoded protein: CASSVFQTGDNGYTF.

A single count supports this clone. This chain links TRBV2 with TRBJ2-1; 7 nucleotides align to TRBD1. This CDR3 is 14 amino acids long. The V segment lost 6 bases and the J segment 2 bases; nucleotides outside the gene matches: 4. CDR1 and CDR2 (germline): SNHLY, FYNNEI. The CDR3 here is CASSLGGTYNEQFF. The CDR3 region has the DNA TGTGCCAGCAGCTTAGGGGGCACCTACAATGAGCAGTTCTTC.

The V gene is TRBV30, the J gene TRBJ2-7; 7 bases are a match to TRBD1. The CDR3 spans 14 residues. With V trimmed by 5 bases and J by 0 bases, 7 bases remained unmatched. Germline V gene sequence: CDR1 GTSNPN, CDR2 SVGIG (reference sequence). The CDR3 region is CAWGNRGISYEQYF. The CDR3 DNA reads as TGTGCCTGGGGTAACAGGGGCATCTCCTACGAGCAGTACTTC.

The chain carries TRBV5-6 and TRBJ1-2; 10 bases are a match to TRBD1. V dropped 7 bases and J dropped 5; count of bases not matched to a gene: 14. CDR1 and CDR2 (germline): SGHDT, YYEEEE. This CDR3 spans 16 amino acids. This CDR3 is CASGPTGGPGGYGYTF. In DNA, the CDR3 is TGTGCCAGCGGACCGACAGGGGGCCCTGGGGGGTATGGCTACACCTTC.

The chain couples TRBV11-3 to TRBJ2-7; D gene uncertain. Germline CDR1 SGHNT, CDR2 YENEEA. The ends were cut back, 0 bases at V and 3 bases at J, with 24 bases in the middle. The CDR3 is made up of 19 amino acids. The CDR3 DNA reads TGTGCCAGCAGCTTAGAGAGCCGGTGTGGCAGAAGGTTTTTCTACGAGCAGTACTTC. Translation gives CASSLESRCGRRFFYEQYF.

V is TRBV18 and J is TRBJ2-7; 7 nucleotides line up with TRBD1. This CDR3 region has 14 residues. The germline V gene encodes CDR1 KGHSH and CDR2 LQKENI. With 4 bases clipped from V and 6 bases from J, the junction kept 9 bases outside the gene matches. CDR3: CASSLPDRAPEQYF. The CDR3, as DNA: TGTGCCAGCTCACTTCCCGACAGGGCCCCCGAGCAGTACTTC.

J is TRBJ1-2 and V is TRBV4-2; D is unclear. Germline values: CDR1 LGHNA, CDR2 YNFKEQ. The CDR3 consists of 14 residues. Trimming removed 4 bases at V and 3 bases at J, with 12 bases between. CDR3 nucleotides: TGTGCCAGCAGCCCATCCGGCCGAGACTATGGCTACACCTTC. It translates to CASSPSGRDYGYTF.

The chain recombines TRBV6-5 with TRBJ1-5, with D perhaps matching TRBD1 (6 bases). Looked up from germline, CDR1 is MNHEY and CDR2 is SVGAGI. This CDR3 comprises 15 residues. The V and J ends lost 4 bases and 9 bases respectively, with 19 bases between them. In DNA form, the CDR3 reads TGTGCCAGCAGTTTACGACAGGAAGGGCCATCGCCCCAGCATTTT. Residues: CASSLRQEGPSPQHF.

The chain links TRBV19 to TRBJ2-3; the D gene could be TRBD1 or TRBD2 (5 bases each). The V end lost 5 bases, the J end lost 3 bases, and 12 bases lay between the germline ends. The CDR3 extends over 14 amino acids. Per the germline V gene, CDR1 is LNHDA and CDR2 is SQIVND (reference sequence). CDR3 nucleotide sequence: TGTGCCAGTAGTGGGACCCCGATAACAGATACGCAGTATTTT. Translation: CASSGTPITDTQYF.

In nucleotides, the CDR3 is TGTGCCAGCAGCGTATCACCGAATCAGCCCCAGCATTTT. Translation: CASSVSPNQPQHF. The chain employs TRBV9 and TRBJ1-5, with D unclear. Trimming shortened V by 1 base and J by 4 bases, and 6 bases separated the two germline ends. This CDR3 is 13 amino acids long. Per the germline V gene, CDR1 is SGDLS and CDR2 is YYNGEE.